The clone carrying this T cell receptor (beta chain) was seen once. This specimen belongs to a study of T cells in tuberculosis. The wider study: IGRA-negative adolescents, IGRA-positive adolescents with latent tuberculosis and adults with active tuberculosis formed this South African cohort.

Time point: new active TB diagnosis, blood taken before or within 7 days of starting treatment. V lost 1 base to trimming and J lost 7 bases, with 10 bases between them. CDR1 and CDR2 (germline): MGHDK, SYGVNS. The CDR3 is made up of 13 amino acids. Profiling relied on immunoSEQ multiplex PCR, and the TCRdb table lists in-frame clones only, not all of them. The repertoire holds some 49,000 clones, with about 95% as singletons. The chain joins TRBV25-1 to TRBJ1-2; no definite D call. Sequenced material: PBMCs, taken at tuberculosis diagnosis. This TCR came from an adult with tuberculosis. CDR3 DNA sequence: TGTGCCAGCAGTGAATTAGAGGGTTCTGGCTACACCTTC. The encoded protein is CASSELEGSGYTF.